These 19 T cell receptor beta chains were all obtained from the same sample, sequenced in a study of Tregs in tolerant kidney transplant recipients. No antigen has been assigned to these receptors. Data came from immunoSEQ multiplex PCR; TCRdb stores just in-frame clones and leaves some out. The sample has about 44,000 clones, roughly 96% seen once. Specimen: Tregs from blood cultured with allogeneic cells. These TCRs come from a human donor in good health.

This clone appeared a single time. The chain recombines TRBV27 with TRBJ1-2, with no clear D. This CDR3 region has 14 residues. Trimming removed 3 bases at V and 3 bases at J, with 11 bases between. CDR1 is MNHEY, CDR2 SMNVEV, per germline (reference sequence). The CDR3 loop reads CASSLKGFDYGYTF. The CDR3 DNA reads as TGTGCCAGCAGTTTGAAGGGATTCGACTATGGCTACACCTTC.

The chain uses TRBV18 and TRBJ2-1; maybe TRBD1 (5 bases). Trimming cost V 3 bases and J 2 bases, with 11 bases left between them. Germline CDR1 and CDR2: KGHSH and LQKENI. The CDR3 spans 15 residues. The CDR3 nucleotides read TGTGCCAGCTCACCGCTGGACATCGCCTACAATGAGCAGTTCTTC. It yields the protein CASSPLDIAYNEQFF.

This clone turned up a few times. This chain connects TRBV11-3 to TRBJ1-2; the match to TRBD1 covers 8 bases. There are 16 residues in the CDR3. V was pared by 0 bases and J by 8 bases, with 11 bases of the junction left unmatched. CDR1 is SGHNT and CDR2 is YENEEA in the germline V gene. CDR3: CASSLDDLRTGSGYTF. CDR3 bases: TGTGCCAGCAGCTTAGACGACTTACGGACAGGGAGCGGCTACACCTTC.

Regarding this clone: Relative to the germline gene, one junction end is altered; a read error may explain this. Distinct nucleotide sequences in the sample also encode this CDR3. Written as DNA, the CDR3 is TGCGCCAGCAGTTACTCGATGAGACTCCGGCGAGGTGGCTACACCTTC. It codes for CASSYSMRLRRGGYTF. This chain joins TRBV6-5 and TRBJ1-2; D gene ambiguous. CDR1 is MNHEY and CDR2 is SVGAGI in the germline V gene. The CDR3 is 16 amino acids.

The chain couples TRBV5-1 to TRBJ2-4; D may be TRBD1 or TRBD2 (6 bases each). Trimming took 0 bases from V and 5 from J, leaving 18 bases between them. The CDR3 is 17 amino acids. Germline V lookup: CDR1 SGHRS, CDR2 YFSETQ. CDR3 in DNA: TGCGCCAGCAGCTTGGCCTTTCGTCGGGGGCCCGAAAACATTCAGTACTTC. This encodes CASSLAFRRGPENIQYF.

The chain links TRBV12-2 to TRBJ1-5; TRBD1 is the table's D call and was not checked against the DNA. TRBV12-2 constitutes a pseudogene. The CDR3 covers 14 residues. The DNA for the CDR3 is TGTGCAAGTCGCTGCACAGGGGTCGGGCAGCCCCAGCATTTT. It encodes CASRCTGVGQPQHF.

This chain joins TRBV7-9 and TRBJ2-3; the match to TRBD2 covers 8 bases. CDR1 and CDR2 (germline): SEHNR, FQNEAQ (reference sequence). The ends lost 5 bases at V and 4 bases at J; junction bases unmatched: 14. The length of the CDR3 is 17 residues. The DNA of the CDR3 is TGTGCCAGCAGCCCCCTCCGAGGGACTAGTAAATCAGATACGCAGTATTTT. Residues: CASSPLRGTSKSDTQYF. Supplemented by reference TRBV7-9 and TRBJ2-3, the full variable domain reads DTGVSQNPRHKITKRGQNVTFRCDPISEHNRLYWYRQTLGQGPEFLTYFQNEAQLEKSRLLSDRFSAERPKGSFSTLEIQRTEQGDSAMYLCASSPLRGTSKSDTQYFGPGTRLTVL.

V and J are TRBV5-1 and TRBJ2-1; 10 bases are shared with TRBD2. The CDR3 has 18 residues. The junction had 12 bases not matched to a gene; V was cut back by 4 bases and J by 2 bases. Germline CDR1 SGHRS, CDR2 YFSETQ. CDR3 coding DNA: TGCGCCAGCAGCGGGGCCAGCGGGGGGGCAAGTCCCTACAATGAGCAGTTCTTC. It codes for CASSGASGGASPYNEQFF.

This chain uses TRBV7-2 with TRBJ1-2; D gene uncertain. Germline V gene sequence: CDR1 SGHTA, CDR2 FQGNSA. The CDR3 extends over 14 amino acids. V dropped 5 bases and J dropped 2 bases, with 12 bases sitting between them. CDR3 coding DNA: TGTGCCAGCAGCCCCGGACGGGCCAACTATGGCTACACCTTC. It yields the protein CASSPGRANYGYTF.

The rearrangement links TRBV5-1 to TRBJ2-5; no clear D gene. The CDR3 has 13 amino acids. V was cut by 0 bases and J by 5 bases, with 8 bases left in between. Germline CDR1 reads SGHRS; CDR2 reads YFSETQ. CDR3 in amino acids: CASSLAPGETQYF. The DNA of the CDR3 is TGCGCCAGCAGCTTGGCCCCTGGGGAGACCCAGTACTTC. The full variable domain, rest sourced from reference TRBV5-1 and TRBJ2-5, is KAGVTQTPRYLIKTRGQQVTLSCSPISGHRSVSWYQQTPGQGLQFLFEYFSETQRNKGNFPGRFSGRQFSNSRSEMNVSTLELGDSALYLCASSLAPGETQYFGPGTRLLVL.

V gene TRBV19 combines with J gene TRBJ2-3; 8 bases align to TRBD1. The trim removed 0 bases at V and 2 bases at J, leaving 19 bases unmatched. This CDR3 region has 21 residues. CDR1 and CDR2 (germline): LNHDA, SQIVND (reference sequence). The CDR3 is CASSIERAGGGSFAPTDTQYF. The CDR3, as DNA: TGTGCCAGTAGTATAGAAAGGGCAGGGGGCGGATCTTTCGCCCCCACAGATACGCAGTATTTT.

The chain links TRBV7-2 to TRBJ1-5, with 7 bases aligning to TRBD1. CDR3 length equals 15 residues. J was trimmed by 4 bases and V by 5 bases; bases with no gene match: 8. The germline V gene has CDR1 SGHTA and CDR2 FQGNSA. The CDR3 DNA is TGTGCCAGCAGCCTCTCCGGGACAGATAATCAGCCCCAGCATTTT. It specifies CASSLSGTDNQPQHF.

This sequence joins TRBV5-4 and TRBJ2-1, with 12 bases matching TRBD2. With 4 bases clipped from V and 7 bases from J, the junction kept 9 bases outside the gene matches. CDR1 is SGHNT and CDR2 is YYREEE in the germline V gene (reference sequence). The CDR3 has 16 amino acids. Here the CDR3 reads CASSAPRTSGKNEQFF. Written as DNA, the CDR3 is TGTGCCAGCAGCGCCCCGAGGACTAGCGGGAAAAATGAGCAGTTCTTC.

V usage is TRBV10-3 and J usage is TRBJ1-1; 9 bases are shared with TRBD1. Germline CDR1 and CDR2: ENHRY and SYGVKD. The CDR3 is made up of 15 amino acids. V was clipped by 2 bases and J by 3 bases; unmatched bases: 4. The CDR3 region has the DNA TGTGCCATCAGTGAGCTGGACAGGGGCTACACTGAAGCTTTCTTT. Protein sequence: CAISELDRGYTEAFF.

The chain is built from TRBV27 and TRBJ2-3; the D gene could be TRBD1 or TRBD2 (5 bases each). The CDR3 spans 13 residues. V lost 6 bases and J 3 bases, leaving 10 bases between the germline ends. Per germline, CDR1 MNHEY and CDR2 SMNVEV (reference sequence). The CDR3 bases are TGTGCCAGCAGGGGGGTGTGGACAGATACGCAGTATTTT. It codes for CASRGVWTDTQYF.

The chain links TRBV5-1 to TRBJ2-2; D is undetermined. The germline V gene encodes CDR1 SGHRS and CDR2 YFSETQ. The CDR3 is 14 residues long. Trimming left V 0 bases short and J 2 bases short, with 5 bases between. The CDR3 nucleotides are TGCGCCAGCAGCTTGGCCGCAAACACCGGGGAGCTGTTTTTT. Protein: CASSLAANTGELFF.

The CDR3 protein is CASSEILETGVAKNIQYF. DNA for the CDR3: TGCGCCAGCAGTGAGATTCTTGAGACAGGGGTAGCCAAAAACATTCAGTACTTC. The chain has TRBV10-2 and TRBJ2-4; 8 nucleotides align to TRBD1. Per the germline V gene, CDR1 is WSHSY and CDR2 is SAAADI. The ends lost 2 bases at V and 0 bases at J; junction bases unmatched: 9. The CDR3 is 18 amino acids.

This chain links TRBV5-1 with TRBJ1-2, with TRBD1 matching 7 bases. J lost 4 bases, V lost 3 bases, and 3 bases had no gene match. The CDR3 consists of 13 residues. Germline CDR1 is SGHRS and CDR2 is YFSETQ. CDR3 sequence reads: CASSSGTVYGYTF. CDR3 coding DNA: TGCGCCAGCAGCTCCGGGACAGTCTATGGCTACACCTTC.

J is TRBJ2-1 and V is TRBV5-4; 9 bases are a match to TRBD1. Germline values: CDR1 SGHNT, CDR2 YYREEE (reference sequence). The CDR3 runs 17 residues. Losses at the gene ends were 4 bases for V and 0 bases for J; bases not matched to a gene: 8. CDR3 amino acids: CASSILTGGSSYNEQFF. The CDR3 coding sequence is TGTGCCAGCAGCATTTTGACAGGGGGAAGCTCCTACAATGAGCAGTTCTTC.